This entry lists 31 T cell receptor beta chains sequenced from one sample in a study of T cells in Graves' hyperthyroidism and ophthalmopathy. Researchers amplified the TCR beta CDR3 regions from RNA transcripts. The HTBI primer set was used in a first-round RT-PCR of the TCR CDR3. TCRdb used MiXCR to reprocess the multiplex PCR reads, holding one entry per CDR3 protein. The sample shows about 700,000 distinct CDR3 sequences, 12% to 15% of them seen only once. Source material: blood. Source of these receptors: a woman in her late teens or twenties with Graves' hyperthyroidism.

V is TRBV6-2 or TRBV6-3 and J is TRBJ2-7, with 11 bases that match TRBD2. The V and J ends lost 6 bases and 7 bases, in that order; junction bases with no gene match: 14. Looked up from germline, CDR1 is MNHEY and CDR2 is SVGEGT. The length of the CDR3 is 16 residues. Here the CDR3 DNA reads TGTGCCAGCAGCCCTCCTGGACTAGCGGGCCCGGGGGAGCAGTACTTC. Amino acids: CASSPPGLAGPGEQYF.

This clonotype was picked up many times. J is TRBJ2-7 and V is TRBV12-3 or TRBV12-4, with D possibly matching TRBD2 (6 bases). The CDR3 totals 13 residues. The V end was cut by 5 bases, the J end by 2 bases, with 10 bases between. As DNA, the CDR3 is TGTGCCAGCAGTCTGGGACTTCCCTACGAGCAGTACTTC. This encodes CASSLGLPYEQYF.

The gene calls are TRBV20-1 and TRBJ2-7; tentatively, D is TRBD2 (5 bases). Trimming left V 6 bases short and J 5 bases short, with 14 bases between. CDR1 DFQATT and CDR2 SNEGSKA come from the germline V gene (reference sequence). This CDR3 region has 12 residues. The CDR3, as DNA: TGCAGTGCCCCGGACCGGGATAACGAGCAGTACTTC. Protein sequence: CSAPDRDNEQYF.

This clonotype occurred many times. The chain carries TRBV3-1 and TRBJ1-2; D perhaps matches TRBD1 (6 bases). Trimming took 3 bases from V and 7 from J, leaving 15 bases between them. Germline assignment: CDR1 LGHDT and CDR2 YNNKEL (reference sequence). The length of the CDR3 is 14 residues. The CDR3 DNA reads TGTGCCAGCAGCCACCTCGACAGGACATCTGGCTACACCTTC. Protein sequence: CASSHLDRTSGYTF.

This clonotype was detected ten times or more. The chain carries TRBV18 and TRBJ2-1, with D perhaps TRBD1 (7 bases). The CDR3 runs 14 residues. The V end was cut by 3 bases, the J end by 4 bases, with 10 bases between. Germline lookup yields CDR1 KGHSH and CDR2 LQKENI. The CDR3 region has the DNA TGTGCCAGCTCACCCCAGGGGGGTTACAATGAGCAGTTCTTC. Translated: CASSPQGGYNEQFF.

This clonotype showed up many times. This rearrangement joins TRBV29-1 to TRBJ1-2; 8 nucleotides align to TRBD1. CDR1 and CDR2 from the germline V gene are SQVTM and ANQGSEA. The CDR3 runs 15 residues. J was trimmed by 1 base and V by 4 bases; bases with no gene match: 8. The CDR3 region is CSVATGGSHNYGYTF. CDR3 bases: TGCAGCGTTGCAACAGGGGGTTCACATAACTATGGCTACACCTTC.

This clonotype was seen a handful of times. The chain links TRBV6-2 or TRBV6-3 to TRBJ1-5; D gene ambiguous. The germline V and J ends were trimmed by 2 bases and 3 bases, with 11 bases remaining between them. The CDR3 runs 15 residues. Germline V gives CDR1 MNHEY, CDR2 SVGEGT. CDR3 nucleotide sequence: TGTGCCAGCAGTTACCTAGCAGGAGACAATCAGCCCCAGCATTTT. Amino acids: CASSYLAGDNQPQHF.

This clonotype turned up a few times. The chain links TRBV29-1 to TRBJ2-1; 11 bases line up with TRBD2. Losses at the gene ends were 6 bases for V and 3 bases for J; bases not matched to a gene: 10. The germline V gene has CDR1 SQVTM and CDR2 ANQGSEA. This CDR3 has 16 residues. The CDR3 region has the DNA TGCAGCGTCGAACGTACTAGCGGGGGATTCTACAATGAGCAGTTCTTC. Translating it yields CSVERTSGGFYNEQFF.

This clonotype has a handful of counts. This sequence joins TRBV24-1 and TRBJ2-5, with D possibly TRBD2 on 5 matching bases. Germline V lookup: CDR1 KGHDR, CDR2 SFDVKD. The length of the CDR3 is 17 residues. Trimming shortened V by 5 bases and J by 3 bases, and 21 bases separated the two germline ends. CDR3 loop: CATSGRPTGKKKETQYF. DNA of the CDR3: TGTGCCACCAGTGGTCGCCCCACCGGGAAAAAAAAAGAGACCCAGTACTTC.

Ten or more counts support this clonotype. This rearrangement joins TRBV5-1 to TRBJ2-7, with TRBD1 identical over 10 bases. The CDR3 covers 14 residues. Trimming took 4 bases from V and 6 from J; bases not matched to a gene: 7. Germline V lookup: CDR1 SGHRS, CDR2 YFSETQ. The CDR3 nucleotides read TGCGCCAGCAGCATTTCTGGACAGGGGGGCGAGCAGTACTTC. Amino acid sequence: CASSISGQGGEQYF.

This clonotype was counted ten times or more. The rearrangement links TRBV5-1 to TRBJ2-2, with D possibly matching TRBD1 (5 bases). CDR3 size: 16 residues. The V end was cut by 4 bases, the J end by 2 bases, with 15 bases between. CDR1 SGHRS and CDR2 YFSETQ come from the germline V gene. Here the CDR3 DNA reads TGCGCCAGCAGCGACCTACGACAGACTAACACCGGGGAGCTGTTTTTT. Translating it yields CASSDLRQTNTGELFF.

In this sample, this clonotype turned up many times. The V call is TRBV18, the J call TRBJ2-7; the match to TRBD2 covers 12 bases. Germline V lookup: CDR1 KGHSH, CDR2 LQKENI. Trimming at V came to 4 bases and at J to 3 bases, leaving 4 bases not matched to a gene. The CDR3 loop spans 15 amino acids. CDR3 in amino acids: CASSRTSGTVYEQYF. The CDR3 coding sequence is TGTGCCAGCTCACGGACTAGCGGGACCGTCTACGAGCAGTACTTC.

This clonotype occurred many times. This rearrangement joins TRBV28 to TRBJ1-2, with TRBD1 as a possible D gene (6 bases). From germline, CDR1 is MDHEN and CDR2 SYDVKM. Between the trimmed V and J ends, which lost 1 base and 2 bases, there was a span of 11 bases. The CDR3 is 15 amino acids. This CDR3 reads CASSLLGALNYGYTF. In DNA, the CDR3 is TGTGCCAGCAGTTTATTGGGGGCGCTCAACTATGGCTACACCTTC.

This clonotype has at least ten counts. V and J are TRBV28 and TRBJ1-1; no firm D call. CDR1 and CDR2 (germline): MDHEN, SYDVKM. The CDR3 has 13 residues. V lost 6 bases and J 0 bases, leaving 8 bases between the germline ends. CDR3 DNA sequence: TGTGCCAGCAGCCCCTTTGTGAACACTGAAGCTTTCTTT. This encodes CASSPFVNTEAFF.

This clonotype occurred many times. The chain has TRBV30 and TRBJ2-3, with 11 bases matching TRBD2. CDR3 size: 17 residues. In germline, CDR1 is GTSNPN, CDR2 SVGIG (reference sequence). The V segment lost 7 bases and the J segment 0 bases; nucleotides outside the gene matches: 12. CDR3 residues: CAYSTTWTSGSTDTQYF. CDR3 nucleotide sequence: TGTGCCTACTCAACGACTTGGACTAGCGGGAGCACAGATACGCAGTATTTT.

This clonotype has a count of ten or more. This chain connects TRBV7-9 to TRBJ2-7; TRBD1 matches 7 bases. Germline CDR1 SEHNR, CDR2 FQNEAQ (reference sequence). The V gene end was trimmed by 3 bases and the J gene end by 0 bases; junction bases not matched to a gene: 5. CDR3 size: 15 residues. The CDR3 is CASSLGQTSSYEQYF. The CDR3 DNA follows: TGTGCCAGCAGCTTGGGACAGACCAGCTCCTACGAGCAGTACTTC.

A few counts support this clonotype. The chain has TRBV28 and TRBJ2-3, with TRBD1 matching over 8 bases. With 4 bases clipped from V and 2 bases from J, the junction kept 8 bases outside the gene matches. Germline V lookup: CDR1 MDHEN, CDR2 SYDVKM. CDR3 length equals 16 residues. In DNA form, the CDR3 reads TGTGCCAGCAGTTCCCCGGGACAGGCTCACACAGATACGCAGTATTTT. It yields the protein CASSSPGQAHTDTQYF. Together with reference TRBV28 and TRBJ2-3, the CDR3 gives the full variable domain: DVKVTQSSRYLVKRTGEKVFLECVQDMDHENMFWYRQDPGLGLRLIYFSYDVKMKEKGDIPEGYSVSREKKERFSLILESASTNQTSMYLCASSSPGQAHTDTQYFGPGTRLTVL.

This clonotype was observed a handful of times. The chain couples TRBV19 to TRBJ2-7; no firm D call. CDR1 and CDR2 from the germline V gene are LNHDA and SQIVND (reference sequence). V was cut by 10 bases and J by 3 bases, with 16 bases left in between. The CDR3 consists of 13 residues. The CDR3 sequence is CANYSPLGYEQYF. In nucleotides, the CDR3 is TGTGCCAATTACAGCCCGTTGGGCTACGAGCAGTACTTC.

The chain is built from TRBV2 and TRBJ1-5; D is unclear. The CDR3 consists of 14 residues. V lost 4 bases and J lost 3, with 10 bases in between. CDR1 and CDR2 (germline): SNHLY, FYNNEI. The CDR3 nucleotides are TGTGCCAGCAGTGCGAGGGTTCCCAATCAGCCCCAGCATTTT. As protein: CASSARVPNQPQHF.

This clonotype has at least ten counts. The chain employs TRBV18 and TRBJ2-7; D is ambiguous. V dropped 3 bases and J dropped 2 bases, with 8 bases sitting between them. This CDR3 spans 13 amino acids. Germline lookup yields CDR1 KGHSH and CDR2 LQKENI. The CDR3 DNA is TGTGCCAGCTCACCCGACACTACCTACGAGCAGTACTTC. Residues: CASSPDTTYEQYF. Based on the CDR3 plus reference TRBV18 and TRBJ2-7, the full variable domain is NAGVMQNPRHLVRRRGQEARLRCSPMKGHSHVYWYRQLPEEGLKFMVYLQKENIIDESGMPKERFSAEFPKEGPSILRIQQVVRGDSAAYFCASSPDTTYEQYFGPGTRLTVT.

This clonotype was seen many times. CDR3 sequence reads: CASSQGGSSYNEQFF. In DNA form, the CDR3 reads TGTGCCAGCTCCCAGGGCGGGAGCTCCTACAATGAGCAGTTCTTC. This chain uses TRBV18 with TRBJ2-1; 7 bases match TRBD2. The CDR3 loop spans 15 amino acids. With V trimmed by 6 bases and J by 0 bases, 5 bases remained unmatched. Germline V gives CDR1 KGHSH, CDR2 LQKENI. Complete variable domain (other parts from reference TRBV18 and TRBJ2-1): NAGVMQNPRHLVRRRGQEARLRCSPMKGHSHVYWYRQLPEEGLKFMVYLQKENIIDESGMPKERFSAEFPKEGPSILRIQQVVRGDSAAYFCASSQGGSSYNEQFFGPGTRLTVL.

This clonotype has a handful of counts. The chain joins TRBV9 to TRBJ1-4, with 7 bases matching TRBD1. The CDR3 has 15 amino acids. Looked up from germline, CDR1 is SGDLS and CDR2 is YYNGEE. J was trimmed by 0 bases and V by 1 base; bases with no gene match: 0. Written as DNA, the CDR3 is TGTGCCAGCAGCGTACAGGGGGCAACTAATGAAAAACTGTTTTTT. Amino acid sequence: CASSVQGATNEKLFF.

The V and J genes are TRBV9 and TRBJ2-1; D may correspond to TRBD1 or TRBD2 (5 bases each). Trimming stripped 4 bases from V and 12 bases from J, with 17 bases between. The CDR3 spans 13 residues. Germline CDR1 SGDLS, CDR2 YYNGEE. The CDR3 DNA is TGTGCCAGCAGCACCCCCGGGACCCCTGGGCAGTTCTTC. Its protein is CASSTPGTPGQFF.

Ten or more counts support this clonotype. The chain uses TRBV29-1 and TRBJ2-1; D uncertain. Germline lookup yields CDR1 SQVTM and CDR2 ANQGSEA. V was trimmed by 7 bases and J by 3 bases, leaving 19 bases between them. The CDR3 is made up of 15 amino acids. The CDR3 reads CSGAPVGWGYNEQFF. The CDR3 bases are TGCAGCGGCGCCCCAGTTGGTTGGGGCTACAATGAGCAGTTCTTC.

A single count supports this clonotype. Being one base from a much bigger clone, this may be a read error. The rearrangement uses TRBV20-1 and TRBJ1-5, with D perhaps TRBD1 (5 bases). Germline V CDR1 and CDR2: DFQATT, SNEGSKA (reference sequence). The length of the CDR3 is 14 residues. CDR3 sequence reads: CSARWGRSNRPQHF. The CDR3 nucleotides are TGCAGTGCCAGGTGGGGGAGAAGCAATCGGCCCCAGCATTTT.

This clonotype was picked up many times. The chain carries TRBV28 and TRBJ2-5; 7 bases are shared with TRBD1. Germline lookup yields CDR1 MDHEN and CDR2 SYDVKM. The CDR3 has 16 amino acids. V was pared by 7 bases and J by 0 bases, with 11 bases of the junction left unmatched. This CDR3 reads CASNPRDRWYQETQYF. The CDR3 DNA is TGTGCCAGCAACCCCCGGGACAGATGGTACCAAGAGACCCAGTACTTC. Supplemented by reference TRBV28 and TRBJ2-5, the full variable domain reads DVKVTQSSRYLVKRTGEKVFLECVQDMDHENMFWYRQDPGLGLRLIYFSYDVKMKEKGDIPEGYSVSREKKERFSLILESASTNQTSMYLCASNPRDRWYQETQYFGPGTRLLVL.

This clonotype occurred many times. This sequence joins TRBV5-1 and TRBJ2-7; 10 bases agree with TRBD2. Per the germline V gene, CDR1 is SGHRS and CDR2 is YFSETQ. V shed 1 base, J shed 0 bases, and the junction held 13 bases outside the gene matches. This CDR3 contains 19 residues. The CDR3, as DNA: TGCGCCAGCAGCTTGATTCCATCTAGCGGGAGCACTTTCTCCTACGAGCAGTACTTC. Amino acid sequence: CASSLIPSSGSTFSYEQYF.

This clonotype has at least ten counts. This chain connects TRBV7-9 to TRBJ2-3; D call uncertain. Germline CDR1 is SEHNR and CDR2 is FQNEAQ (reference sequence). V lost 7 bases, J lost 7 bases, and 15 bases lay in between. The CDR3 has 13 amino acids. In DNA form, the CDR3 reads TGTGCCAGCACCGTAACTGGGATCAATACGCAGTATTTT. Its protein product is CASTVTGINTQYF.

The chain recombines TRBV4-2 with TRBJ2-3; 8 nucleotides match TRBD2. Germline CDR1 and CDR2: LGHNA and YNFKEQ. V dropped 2 bases and J dropped 6; count of bases not matched to a gene: 16. The CDR3 loop spans 18 amino acids. The CDR3 sequence is CASSQWDLTSGAQDTQYF. The CDR3 bases are TGTGCCAGCAGCCAATGGGACCTAACTAGCGGCGCACAGGATACGCAGTATTTT.

This clonotype has at least ten counts. The chain recombines TRBV12-3 or TRBV12-4 with TRBJ2-7; either TRBD1 or TRBD2 may supply D (5 bases each). CDR3 size: 12 residues. V shed 6 bases and J shed 5 bases, with 11 bases lying between them. CDR3 protein: CASSLSGHEQYF. CDR3 bases: TGTGCCAGCAGCTTATCGGGACACGAGCAGTACTTC.

This clonotype showed up many times. The chain is built from TRBV11-2 and TRBJ2-7; maybe TRBD1 (5 bases). With 4 bases removed from V and 2 bases from J, the gap between germline ends came to 15 bases. CDR3 size: 15 residues. CDR1 and CDR2 from the germline V gene are SGHAT and FQNNGV. The CDR3 region has the DNA TGTGCCAGCAGCTCCATGACAGACCCAACCTACGAGCAGTACTTC. Translated, it gives CASSSMTDPTYEQYF.